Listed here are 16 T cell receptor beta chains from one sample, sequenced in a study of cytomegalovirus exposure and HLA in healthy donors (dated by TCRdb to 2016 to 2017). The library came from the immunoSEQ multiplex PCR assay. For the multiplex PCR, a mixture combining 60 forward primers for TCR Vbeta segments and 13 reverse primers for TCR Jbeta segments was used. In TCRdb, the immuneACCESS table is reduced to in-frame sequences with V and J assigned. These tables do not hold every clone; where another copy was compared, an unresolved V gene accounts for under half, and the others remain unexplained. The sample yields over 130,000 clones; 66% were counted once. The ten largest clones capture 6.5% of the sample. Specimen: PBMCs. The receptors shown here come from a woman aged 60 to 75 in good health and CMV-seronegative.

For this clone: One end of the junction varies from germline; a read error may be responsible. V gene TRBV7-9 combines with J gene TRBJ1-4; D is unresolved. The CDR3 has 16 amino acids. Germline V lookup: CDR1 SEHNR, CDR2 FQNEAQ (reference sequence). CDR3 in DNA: TGTTCCAGCAGCTCCGACATACCCACAACTAATGAAAAACTGTTTTTT. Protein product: CSSSSDIPTTNEKLFF.

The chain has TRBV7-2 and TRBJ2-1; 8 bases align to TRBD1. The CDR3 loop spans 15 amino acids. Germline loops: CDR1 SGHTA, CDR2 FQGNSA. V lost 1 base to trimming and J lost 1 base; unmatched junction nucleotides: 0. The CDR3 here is CASSLDRGSYNEQFF. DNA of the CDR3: TGTGCCAGCAGCTTAGACAGGGGGTCCTACAATGAGCAGTTCTTC.

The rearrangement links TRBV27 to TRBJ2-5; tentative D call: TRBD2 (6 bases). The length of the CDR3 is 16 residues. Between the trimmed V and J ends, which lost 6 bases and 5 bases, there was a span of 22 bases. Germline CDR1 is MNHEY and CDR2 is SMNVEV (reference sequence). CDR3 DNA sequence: TGTGCCAGCAGCCCATCCGCGGCGGGACGTACGGAGACCCAGTACTTC. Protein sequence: CASSPSAAGRTETQYF.

CDR3 in amino acids: CASSVDRTGGTGELFF. Here the CDR3 DNA reads TGTGCCAGCAGCGTAGATAGGACAGGTGGGACCGGGGAGCTGTTTTTT. The V gene is TRBV9, the J gene TRBJ2-2, with 7 bases identical to TRBD1. Germline V gene data show CDR1 as SGDLS and CDR2 as YYNGEE. V shed 0 bases and J 5 bases; nucleotides not matched to a gene: 7. This CDR3 contains 16 residues. Using reference TRBV9 and TRBJ2-2 for the parts outside the CDR3, the full variable domain is DSGVTQTPKHLITATGQRVTLRCSPRSGDLSVYWYQQSLDQGLQFLIQYYNGEERAKGNILERFSAQQFPDLHSELNLSSLELGDSALYFCASSVDRTGGTGELFFGEGSRLTVL.

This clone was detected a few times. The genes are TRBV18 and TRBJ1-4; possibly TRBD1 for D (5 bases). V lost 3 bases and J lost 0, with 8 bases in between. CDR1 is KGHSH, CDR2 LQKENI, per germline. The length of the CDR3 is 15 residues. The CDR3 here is CASSPDRATNEKLFF. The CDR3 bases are TGTGCCAGCTCACCCGACAGAGCAACTAATGAAAAACTGTTTTTT. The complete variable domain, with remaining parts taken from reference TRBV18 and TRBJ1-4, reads NAGVMQNPRHLVRRRGQEARLRCSPMKGHSHVYWYRQLPEEGLKFMVYLQKENIIDESGMPKERFSAEFPKEGPSILRIQQVVRGDSAAYFCASSPDRATNEKLFFGSGTQLSVL.

CDR3 bases: TGTGCCACCAGACGGACCCCCTCGGGACTAGTCTCTGATGAGCAGTTCTTC. Translating it yields CATRRTPSGLVSDEQFF. The chain couples TRBV15 to TRBJ2-1; TRBD2 matches 8 bases. CDR3 length: 17 residues. Germline CDR1 and CDR2: LNHNV and YYDKDF (reference sequence). V was clipped by 6 bases and J by 8 bases; unmatched bases: 18.

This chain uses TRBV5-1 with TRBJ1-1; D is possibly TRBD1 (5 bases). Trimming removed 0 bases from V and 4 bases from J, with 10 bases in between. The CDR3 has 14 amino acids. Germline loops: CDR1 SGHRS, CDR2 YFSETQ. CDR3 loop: CASSLVGEATEAFF. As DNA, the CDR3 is TGCGCCAGCAGCTTGGTAGGGGAGGCCACTGAAGCTTTCTTT.

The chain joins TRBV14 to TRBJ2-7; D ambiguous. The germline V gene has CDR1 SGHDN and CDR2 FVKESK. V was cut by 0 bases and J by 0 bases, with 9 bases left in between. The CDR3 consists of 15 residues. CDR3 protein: CASSQDRVGSYEQYF. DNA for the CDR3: TGTGCCAGCAGCCAAGATCGGGTGGGCTCCTACGAGCAGTACTTC.

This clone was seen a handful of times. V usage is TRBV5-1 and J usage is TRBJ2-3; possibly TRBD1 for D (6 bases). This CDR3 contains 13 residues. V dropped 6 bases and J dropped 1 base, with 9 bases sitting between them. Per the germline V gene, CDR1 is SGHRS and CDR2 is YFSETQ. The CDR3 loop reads CASTRGGTDTQYF. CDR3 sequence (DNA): TGCGCCAGCACCAGGGGAGGCACAGATACGCAGTATTTT.

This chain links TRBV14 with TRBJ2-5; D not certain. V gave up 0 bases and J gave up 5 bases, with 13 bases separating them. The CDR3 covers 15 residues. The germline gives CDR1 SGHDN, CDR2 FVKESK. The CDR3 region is CASSQDNWIRETQYF. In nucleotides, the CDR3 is TGTGCCAGCAGCCAAGACAACTGGATCAGGGAGACCCAGTACTTC.

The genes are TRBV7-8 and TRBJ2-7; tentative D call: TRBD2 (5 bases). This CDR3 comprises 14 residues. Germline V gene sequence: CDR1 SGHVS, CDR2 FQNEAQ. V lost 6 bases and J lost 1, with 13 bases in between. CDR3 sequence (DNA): TGTGCCAGCAGGCGTGGACTTTTATCCTACGAGCAGTACTTC. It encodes CASRRGLLSYEQYF.

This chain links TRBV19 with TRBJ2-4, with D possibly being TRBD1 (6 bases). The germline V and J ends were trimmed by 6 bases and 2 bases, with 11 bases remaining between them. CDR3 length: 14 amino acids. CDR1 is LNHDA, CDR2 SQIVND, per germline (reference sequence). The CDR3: CASSPQGPKNIQYF. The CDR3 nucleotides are TGTGCCAGTAGCCCACAGGGCCCCAAAAACATTCAGTACTTC.

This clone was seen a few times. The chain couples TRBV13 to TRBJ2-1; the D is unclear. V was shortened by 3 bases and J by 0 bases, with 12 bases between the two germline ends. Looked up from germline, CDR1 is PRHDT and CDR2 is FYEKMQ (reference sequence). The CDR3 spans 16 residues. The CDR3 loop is CASSLVTHSSYNEQFF. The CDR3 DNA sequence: TGTGCCAGCAGCTTGGTGACCCACAGCTCCTACAATGAGCAGTTCTTC.

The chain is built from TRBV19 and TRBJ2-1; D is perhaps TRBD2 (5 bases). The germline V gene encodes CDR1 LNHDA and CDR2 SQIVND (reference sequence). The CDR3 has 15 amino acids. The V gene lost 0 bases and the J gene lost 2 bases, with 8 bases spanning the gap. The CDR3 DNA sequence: TGTGCCAGTAGTATAGATGAACTAGCCTACAATGAGCAGTTCTTC. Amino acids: CASSIDELAYNEQFF. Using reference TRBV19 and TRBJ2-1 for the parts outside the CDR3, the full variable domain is DGGITQSPKYLFRKEGQNVTLSCEQNLNHDAMYWYRQDPGQGLRLIYYSQIVNDFQKGDIAEGYSVSREKKESFPLTVTSAQKNPTAFYLCASSIDELAYNEQFFGPGTRLTVL.

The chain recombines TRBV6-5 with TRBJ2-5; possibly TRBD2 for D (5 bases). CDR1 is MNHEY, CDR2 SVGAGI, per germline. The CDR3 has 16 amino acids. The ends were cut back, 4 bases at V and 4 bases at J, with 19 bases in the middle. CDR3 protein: CASSSPREGWGETQYF. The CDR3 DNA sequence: TGTGCCAGCAGTTCTCCCCGGGAAGGGTGGGGAGAGACCCAGTACTTC.

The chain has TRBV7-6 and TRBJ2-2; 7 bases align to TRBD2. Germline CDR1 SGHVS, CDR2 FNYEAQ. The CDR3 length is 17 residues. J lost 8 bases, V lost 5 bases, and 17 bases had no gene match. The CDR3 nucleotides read TGTGCCAGCAGCCCCCGTCCCGGGACTACCTCGACGGGGGAGCTGTTTTTT. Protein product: CASSPRPGTTSTGELFF.